Listed below are T cell receptor beta chains from one sample, sequenced in a study of shared clonotypes between healthy human individuals. The protocol was immunoSEQ multiplex PCR, while the TCRdb copy is restricted to in-frame clones and leaves out a portion. The sample contains about 380,000 clones, about 96% of which appear only once. Material: memory CD8+ T cells sorted from blood. These receptors were obtained from a young man in good health. Each CDR3 is given with its conserved first and last residue. Each record gives: V gene, J gene, D gene, clone size, CDR3 protein, CDR3 DNA. The D gene is left open where the match is weak. Size is omitted from some rows. Given values are once, few, many or a class for expanded clones.

TRBV2	TRBJ1-1	NA	NA	CASRGRGNTEAFF	TGTGCCAGCAGGGGCAGGGGGAACACTGAAGCTTTCTTT
TRBV19	TRBJ2-7	NA	NA	CASSPTGTYEQYF	TGTGCCAGTAGTCCTACAGGGACCTACGAGCAGTACTTC
TRBV7-2	TRBJ2-7	NA	NA	CASSLAHGYEQYF	TGTGCCAGCAGCTTAGCGCACGGCTACGAGCAGTACTTC
TRBV6-5	TRBJ2-1	TRBD1	NA	CASSYGTGYNEQFF	TGTGCCAGCAGTTACGGGACAGGGTACAATGAGCAGTTCTTC
TRBV18	TRBJ1-1	TRBD1	NA	CASSPHAQGVNTEAFF	TGTGCCAGCTCACCACATGCACAGGGGGTGAACACTGAAGCTTTCTTT
TRBV6-1	TRBJ2-7	TRBD1	NA	CASSYDRAYEQYF	TGTGCCAGCAGTTATGACAGGGCCTACGAGCAGTACTTC
TRBV28	TRBJ2-7	NA	NA	CASSLFSYEQYF	TGTGCCAGCAGTTTGTTCAGCTACGAGCAGTACTTC
TRBV7-2	TRBJ1-5	NA	NA	CASSLFTNQPQHF	TGTGCCAGCAGCTTATTCACCAATCAGCCCCAGCATTTT
TRBV10-1	TRBJ2-3	NA	NA	CASSEIDGGSADTQYF	TGCGCCAGCAGTGAGATAGACGGAGGGAGTGCAGATACGCAGTATTTT
TRBV5-1	TRBJ2-5	TRBD1	NA	CASSPGGQEETQYF	TGCGCCAGCAGCCCAGGCGGACAGGAAGAGACCCAGTACTTC
TRBV4-2	TRBJ2-7	NA	NA	CASSQDPGVGEQYF	TGTGCCAGCAGCCAAGATCCCGGGGTTGGCGAGCAGTACTTC
TRBV20-1	TRBJ1-2	NA	NA	CSGGATGPF	TGCAGTGGAGGAGCAACCGGCCCCTTC
TRBV6-5	TRBJ1-4	NA	NA	CASSYRGATNEKLFF	TGTGCCAGCAGTTACCGAGGGGCAACTAATGAAAAACTGTTTTTT
TRBV4-1	TRBJ1-5	NA	NA	CASSQVRDLSNQPQHF	TGCGCCAGCAGCCAAGTCCGGGACCTTAGCAATCAGCCCCAGCATTTT
TRBV19	TRBJ1-3	NA	NA	CASVSVVGGNTIYF	TGTGCCAGTGTTTCAGTCGTTGGCGGAAACACCATATATTTT
TRBV27	TRBJ1-5	NA	few	CASSWGGNQPQHF	TGTGCCAGCAGTTGGGGGGGCAATCAGCCCCAGCATTTT
TRBV19	TRBJ2-7	TRBD2	NA	CASSIAGGYEQYF	TGTGCCAGTAGTATAGCGGGAGGGTACGAGCAGTACTTC
TRBV15	TRBJ1-1	NA	NA	CATSRGVGRVNTEAFF	TGTGCCACCAGCAGAGGTGTTGGCAGAGTTAACACTGAAGCTTTCTTT
TRBV2	TRBJ2-3	TRBD2	NA	CASRASGRDTDTQYF	TGTGCCAGCAGAGCCAGCGGGAGGGACACAGATACGCAGTATTTT
TRBV9	TRBJ2-1	TRBD2	NA	CASSPGLAISYNEQFF	TGTGCCAGCAGCCCCGGACTAGCGATCTCCTACAATGAGCAGTTCTTC
TRBV6-4	TRBJ2-4	NA	NA	CASRPGGTLPGEAKNIQYF	TGTGCCAGCAGGCCAGGAGGGACCCTCCCGGGGGAAGCCAAAAACATTCAGTACTTC
TRBV11-2	TRBJ1-1	NA	NA	CASSLPNMNTEAFF	TGTGCCAGCAGCTTACCCAACATGAACACTGAAGCTTTCTTT
TRBV7-2	TRBJ2-1	TRBD2	once	CASSLSASGVNEQFF	TGTGCCAGCAGCTTATCCGCTAGCGGCGTTAATGAGCAGTTCTTC
TRBV27	TRBJ2-3	NA	NA	CASSLGATDTQYF	TGTGCCAGCAGTCTGGGAGCTACAGATACGCAGTATTTT
TRBV30	TRBJ1-2	NA	NA	CAWSVLQGYTF	TGTGCCTGGAGTGTACTACAGGGCTACACCTTC
TRBV7-9	TRBJ1-1	NA	NA	CASSLERGTEAFF	TGTGCCAGCAGCTTAGAGCGGGGCACTGAAGCTTTCTTT
TRBV27	TRBJ2-2	TRBD1	NA	CASRGYPGQGDTGELFF	TGTGCCAGCAGAGGATACCCGGGACAGGGAGACACCGGGGAGCTGTTTTTT
TRBV27	TRBJ2-3	NA	NA	CASSLLPRTSTDTQYF	TGTGCCAGCAGTCTCCTACCCCGGACTAGCACAGATACGCAGTATTTT
TRBV9	TRBJ1-1	NA	NA	CASSVGGDTEAFF	TGTGCCAGCAGCGTAGGGGGAGACACTGAAGCTTTCTTT
TRBV2	TRBJ2-1	TRBD1	NA	CASRNRGQQFF	TGTGCCAGCAGAAACAGGGGCCAGCAGTTCTTC
TRBV6-5	TRBJ2-1	NA	NA	CASSYGEQFF	TGTGCCAGCAGTTACGGTGAGCAGTTCTTC
TRBV6-6	TRBJ1-2	NA	NA	CASALKFQRDGYTF	TGTGCCAGCGCCTTAAAATTTCAGAGGGATGGCTACACCTTC
TRBV18	TRBJ2-3	TRBD1	NA	CASSPLTGASTDTQYF	TGTGCCAGCTCACCACTCACAGGGGCTAGCACAGATACGCAGTATTTT
TRBV12-5	TRBJ2-5	NA	NA	CASGNPPGPKEETQYF	TGTGCTAGTGGCAACCCTCCGGGACCTAAGGAAGAGACCCAGTACTTC
TRBV2	TRBJ2-7	NA	NA	CASTGYGYEQYF	TGTGCCAGCACCGGTTACGGCTACGAGCAGTACTTC
TRBV7-2	TRBJ2-5	NA	NA	CASSSSYWGAETQYF	TGTGCCAGCAGCTCATCTTATTGGGGGGCGGAGACCCAGTACTTC
TRBV6-5	TRBJ1-2	NA	NA	CASSFGPVYGYTF	TGTGCCAGCAGTTTCGGCCCCGTATATGGCTACACCTTC
TRBV7-2	TRBJ2-7	TRBD2	NA	CASSLTRTSGSYEQYF	TGTGCCAGCAGCTTGACGCGGACTAGCGGATCCTACGAGCAGTACTTC
TRBV20-1	TRBJ2-1	NA	NA	CSADSYNEQFF	TGCAGTGCTGACAGTTACAATGAGCAGTTCTTC
TRBV4-2	TRBJ2-1	NA	once	CASSQEGSSSYNEQFF	TGTGCCAGCAGCCAAGAGGGGTCGAGCTCCTACAATGAGCAGTTCTTC
TRBV30	TRBJ1-3	NA	NA	CAWSVGSGNTIYF	TGTGCCTGGAGTGTTGGCTCTGGAAACACCATATATTTT
TRBV5-4	TRBJ1-4	TRBD1	NA	CASSLRQGRGEKLFF	TGTGCCAGCAGCCTAAGACAGGGAAGAGGTGAAAAACTGTTTTTT
TRBV27	TRBJ2-3	TRBD2	NA	CASSLGLAGRLDTQYF	TGTGCCAGCAGTTTAGGTCTAGCGGGGCGGTTAGATACGCAGTATTTT
TRBV4-1	TRBJ2-3	TRBD2	NA	CASSQALTSGRTDTQYF	TGCGCCAGCAGCCAAGCCCTTACTAGCGGCCGCACAGATACGCAGTATTTT
TRBV6-4	TRBJ2-1	NA	NA	CASSRALGVGNEQFF	TGTGCCAGCAGTCGAGCGCTAGGGGTTGGGAATGAGCAGTTCTTC
TRBV5-1	TRBJ1-3	NA	NA	CASSLTGSGNTIYF	TGCGCCAGCAGCTTGACAGGCTCTGGAAACACCATATATTTT